This T cell receptor beta chain was recovered during a study of cytomegalovirus exposure and HLA in healthy donors. The PCR ran on 60 Vbeta and 13 Jbeta primers. Generated by immunoSEQ multiplex PCR, the TCRdb table keeps only in-frame clones and is missing some. The top ten hold 5.2% of the sample, which has about 140,000 clones, more than 75% seen once. Unmatched junction bases numbered 5, after V lost 6 bases and J lost 5 bases. CDR3 length equals 14 residues. The V gene's germline CDR1 is MNHNY and CDR2 SVGAGI (reference sequence). The chain recombines TRBV6-6 with TRBJ2-3; 10 bases map to TRBD1. Sequencing used PBMCs. The receptor was derived from a woman in her 30s in good health and CMV-seronegative. In DNA, the CDR3 is TGTGCCAGCAGCAGGACAGGGGGTTTAGATACGCAGTATTTT. This sequence encodes CASSRTGGLDTQYF.